The 10 T cell receptor beta chains below all came from one sample that was sequenced in a study of cytomegalovirus exposure and HLA in healthy donors. PCR primers comprised 60 Vbeta and 13 Jbeta primers. Only in-frame clones appear in the TCRdb table, and some are missing; sequencing was by immunoSEQ multiplex PCR. Among more than 95,000 clones listed, over 70% were seen once. Source material: PBMCs. These receptor sequences come from a young woman in good health and CMV-seronegative.

The J gene is TRBJ1-3, the V gene TRBV29-1; the D is unclear. V gave up 7 bases and J gave up 4 bases, with 8 bases separating them. The CDR3 is 11 amino acids. From germline, CDR1 is SQVTM and CDR2 ANQGSEA. CDR3 in amino acids: CSGQTGNTIYF. The CDR3, as DNA: TGCAGCGGGCAGACAGGAAACACCATATATTTT.

This CDR3 is CASSQGLAVYHEQFF. CDR3 nucleotides: TGTGCCAGCAGCCAGGGACTAGCGGTTTACCATGAGCAGTTCTTC. The V and J genes are TRBV4-2 and TRBJ2-1; the match to TRBD2 covers 11 bases. Trimming cost V 3 bases and J 8 bases; bases outside gene matches: 6. The CDR3 contains 15 residues. Germline V gene sequence: CDR1 LGHNA, CDR2 YNFKEQ.

The chain employs TRBV5-4 and TRBJ1-1; 9 positions match TRBD1. CDR3 length: 15 residues. Trimming at V came to 3 bases and at J to 0 bases, leaving 3 bases not matched to a gene. Per the germline V gene, CDR1 is SGHNT and CDR2 is YYREEE (reference sequence). The CDR3 DNA sequence: TGTGCCAGCAGCTGGGGACAGGGTGTGAACACTGAAGCTTTCTTT. Translation gives CASSWGQGVNTEAFF.

V usage is TRBV7-6 and J usage is TRBJ1-1; TRBD1 aligns across 9 bases. The V gene's germline CDR1 is SGHVS and CDR2 FNYEAQ. Losses at the gene ends were 4 bases for V and 5 bases for J; bases not matched to a gene: 5. The CDR3 is 14 residues long. The CDR3, as DNA: TGTGCCAGCAGCTCTGGACAGGGGTATACTGAAGCTTTCTTT. Its translation is CASSSGQGYTEAFF.

This clone was counted between two and nine times. The gene calls are TRBV7-8 and TRBJ1-6; tentative D call: TRBD1 (6 bases). V was pared by 5 bases and J by 0 bases, with 17 bases between. The CDR3 is 18 residues long. Germline V lookup: CDR1 SGHVS, CDR2 FQNEAQ. CDR3 DNA sequence: TGTGCCAGCAGCACGACTTACAGGGAAAGCTCCTATAATTCACCCCTCCACTTT. The encoded protein is CASSTTYRESSYNSPLHF.

The V call is TRBV30, the J call TRBJ1-2; 7 bases are shared with TRBD1. Germline-derived CDR1 and CDR2 are GTSNPN and SVGIG (reference sequence). Losses at the gene ends were 1 base for V and 0 bases for J; bases not matched to a gene: 11. This CDR3 comprises 17 residues. CDR3 in amino acids: CAWSASGGTESNYGYTF. The CDR3 bases are TGTGCCTGGAGTGCCTCAGGCGGGACAGAATCTAACTATGGCTACACCTTC. Supplemented by reference TRBV30 and TRBJ1-2, the full variable domain reads SQTIHQWPATLVQPVGSPLSLECTVEGTSNPNLYWYRQAAGRGLQLLFYSVGIGQISSEVPQNLSASRPQDRQFILSSKKLLLSDSGFYLCAWSASGGTESNYGYTFGSGTRLTVV.

This clone was counted once. The chain combines TRBV25-1 with TRBJ1-2; D perhaps matches TRBD1 (6 bases). The CDR3 is 14 residues long. Germline assignment: CDR1 MGHDK and CDR2 SYGVNS. Trimming pared 2 bases from V and 7 bases from J, leaving 14 bases between. The CDR3 region is CASSEGRGAGGYTF. The CDR3 nucleotides read TGTGCCAGCAGTGAAGGTCGGGGGGCGGGTGGCTACACCTTC.

This rearrangement joins TRBV6-5 to TRBJ2-7; the match to TRBD1 covers 8 bases. This CDR3 is 14 amino acids long. In germline, CDR1 is MNHEY, CDR2 SVGAGI. The trim removed 5 bases at V and 4 bases at J, leaving 7 bases unmatched. The CDR3 DNA reads as TGTGCCAGCAGTGACCGGGACAGGAGGTACGAGCAGTACTTC. Translated, it gives CASSDRDRRYEQYF.

There are a few counts of this clone. The gene calls are TRBV9 and TRBJ2-3; 7 bases align to TRBD1. CDR1 SGDLS and CDR2 YYNGEE come from the germline V gene. CDR3 length: 16 residues. Trimming at V came to 4 bases and at J to 1 base, leaving 9 bases not matched to a gene. The CDR3: CASSPPDRARTDTQYF. In DNA, the CDR3 is TGTGCCAGCAGCCCCCCTGACAGGGCGCGCACAGATACGCAGTATTTT.

This clone was recorded only once. The chain carries TRBV7-9 and TRBJ1-1, with D maybe TRBD1 (6 bases). This CDR3 contains 14 residues. V was pared by 7 bases and J by 2 bases, with 14 bases between. CDR1 SEHNR and CDR2 FQNEAQ come from the germline V gene (reference sequence). The DNA of the CDR3 is TGTGCCAGCACCTTTTGGACAGTCAACACTGAAGCTTTCTTT. Translated, it gives CASTFWTVNTEAFF.